Listed below are T cell receptor beta chains from one sample, sequenced in a study of T cells expressing NK-cell markers. TCRdb re-called the 5' RACE reads and gives one entry per CDR3 protein, without DNA. The sample data list approximately 420,000 distinct CDR3 sequences. What was sequenced was blood T cells: a sorted CD56 or NKG2C T cell subset, CD4+ or CD8+ T cells, or bulk PBMC T cells (not recorded which). These receptors came from a woman in her 50s in good health. The CDR3 runs from the conserved cysteine through the conserved F or W.

>15|TRBJ2-7|TRBV3-1
CASSQEGGHAYEQYF
>13|TRBJ2-1|TRBV5-1
CASSLEMLVEQFF
>17|TRBJ1-4|TRBV19
CASSIAASGQTVEKLFF
>15|TRBJ2-1|TRBV19
CASSRRSGLYNEQFF
>13|TRBJ2-1|TRBV28
CASSPGTRNEQFF
>15|TRBJ2-3|TRBV27
CASSPRRLHTDTQYF
>16|TRBJ2-2|TRBV9
CASSVGETRPTGELFF
>15|TRBJ2-7|TRBV21-1
CASSKGGRGVHEQYF
>17|TRBJ2-2|TRBV6-5
CASSYRTSGSGSGELFF
>12|TRBJ2-1|TRBV29-1
CSVVPDYNEQFF
>13|TRBJ2-3|TRBV7-2
CASSFSAGVTQYF
>14|TRBJ2-3|TRBV15
CATSRDVTTDTQYF
>16|TRBJ2-1|TRBV6-4
CASSDFSASSYNEQFF
>17|TRBJ2-2|TRBV2
CASSEVRLAGGTGELFF
>15|TRBJ2-3|TRBV28
CASSMGGQGSDTQYF
>14|TRBJ2-3|TRBV20-1
CSVPPRAQGYTQYF
>13|TRBJ1-2|TRBV6-6
CASSPGGGYGYTF
>14|TRBJ1-2|TRBV12-3/TRBV12-4
CASRRTGTNYGYTF
>14|TRBJ2-3|TRBV5-1
CASKEHVSGNTQYF
>12|TRBJ2-1|TRBV20-1
CSAAGLQNEQFF
>17|TRBJ2-7|TRBV9
CASSWGLADEAGGEQYF
>15|TRBJ1-5|TRBV5-5
CASSLDRLDNQPQHF
>16|TRBJ1-2|TRBV5-6
CASSLGVGTPNYGYTF
>17|TRBJ2-5|TRBV18
CASSPPNTTAYQETQYF
>17|TRBJ2-5|TRBV19
CASSGGMTSGSRETQYF
>13|TRBJ2-3|TRBV12-3/TRBV12-4
CASSTRLADTQYF
>12|TRBJ2-1|TRBV11-3
CASRPPGAGVFF
>15|TRBJ2-7|TRBV9
CASSVDSASTYEQYF
>13|TRBJ2-1|TRBV5-5
CASSLVGTGEQFF
>22|TRBJ1-5|TRBV24-1
CATSDPPTNPPDRGVLNQPQHF
>14|TRBJ1-1|TRBV5-1
CASSLGGWDTEAFF
>14|TRBJ2-1|TRBV6-1
CASNPGTSGTREFF
>13|TRBJ1-4|TRBV3-1
CASSQEVAEKLFF
>13|TRBJ2-5|TRBV30
CAWSDPKTATQYF
>18|TRBJ2-1|TRBV10-2
CASRWGLPKRDSYNEQFF
>15|TRBJ2-4|TRBV20-1
CSARRGGRPKNIQYF